These 17 T cell receptor beta chains share one sample of origin, sequenced in a study of technical replicates of blood from a few donors. Data came from immunoSEQ multiplex PCR; TCRdb stores just in-frame clones and leaves some out. The sample consists of 70,000 to 95,000 clones, around 97% of them appearing once. Sequencing used T cells isolated from PBMCs. All receptors come from a human donor in good health.

The chain combines TRBV11-3 with TRBJ1-2; 8 nucleotides match TRBD1. The CDR3 extends over 15 amino acids. Trimming cost V 6 bases and J 6 bases; bases outside gene matches: 12. Germline CDR1 and CDR2: SGHNT and YENEEA. The CDR3 region has the DNA TGTGCCAGCAGTTCAACCCTAGGACAGGGCAATGGCTACACCTTC. Translated: CASSSTLGQGNGYTF.

The rearrangement joins TRBV19 to TRBJ2-4; tentatively, D is TRBD1 (6 bases). Germline V gene sequence: CDR1 LNHDA, CDR2 SQIVND (reference sequence). The CDR3 is 16 residues long. The V gene lost 7 bases and the J gene lost 0 bases, with 16 bases spanning the gap. DNA of the CDR3: TGTGCCAGTACCCCAAAGGACAGTCTAGCCAAAAACATTCAGTACTTC. It codes for CASTPKDSLAKNIQYF.

The CDR3 coding sequence is TGTGCCAGCAGTTGGGACAGGGGGAGGGCTACTGAAGCTTTCTTT. As protein: CASSWDRGRATEAFF. The chain couples TRBV27 to TRBJ1-1, with TRBD1 identical over 11 bases. J lost 5 bases, V lost 4 bases, and 6 bases had no gene match. Per the germline V gene, CDR1 is MNHEY and CDR2 is SMNVEV (reference sequence). This CDR3 contains 15 residues.

J is TRBJ2-1 and V is TRBV4-3; tentative D call: TRBD2 (5 bases). The CDR3 is 16 amino acids. Germline CDR1 is LGHNA and CDR2 is YSLEER. V lost 1 base, J lost 6 bases, and 16 bases lay in between. The CDR3 DNA sequence: TGCGCCAGCAGCCAAGTCATCGGGGTAGTCGGCAATGAGCAGTTCTTC. Translating gives CASSQVIGVVGNEQFF.

The chain combines TRBV15 with TRBJ1-5, with D tentatively TRBD1 (5 bases). Trimming removed 0 bases from V and 0 bases from J, with 18 bases in between. CDR3 length: 19 amino acids. Germline V CDR1 and CDR2: LNHNV, YYDKDF (reference sequence). CDR3 sequence (DNA): TGTGCCACCAGCAGAGATATCCCTCCGTTCGACAGTAGCAATCAGCCCCAGCATTTT. Translation gives CATSRDIPPFDSSNQPQHF.

The chain combines TRBV6-5 with TRBJ2-5; D uncertain. CDR1 is MNHEY and CDR2 is SVGAGI in the germline V gene. This CDR3 contains 11 residues. V was cut by 5 bases and J by 4 bases, with 5 bases left in between. The CDR3: CASSTVETQYF. The CDR3 bases are TGTGCCAGCAGTACGGTAGAGACCCAGTACTTC.

This CDR3 reads CASSDGAVMNTEAFF. The CDR3 region has the DNA TGTGCCAGCAGCGATGGGGCGGTAATGAACACTGAAGCTTTCTTT. J is TRBJ1-1 and V is TRBV28; tentatively, D is TRBD1 (5 bases). The V gene's germline CDR1 is MDHEN and CDR2 SYDVKM. This CDR3 has 15 amino acids. Trimming removed 6 bases at V and 0 bases at J, with 14 bases between.

The genes are TRBV27 and TRBJ1-5; D remains unclear. Germline V gene data show CDR1 as MNHEY and CDR2 as SMNVEV (reference sequence). V lost 2 bases to trimming and J lost 2 bases, with 13 bases between them. The CDR3 contains 16 residues. The DNA of the CDR3 is TGTGCCAGCAGTTTAGTCCCGGTGAGTCGCAATCAGCCCCAGCATTTT. It is translated as CASSLVPVSRNQPQHF.

CDR3 bases: TGTGCCAGCAGCCCGTCCTTTAGCGGGAGGCAGGAGACCCAGTACTTC. Translated: CASSPSFSGRQETQYF. The chain is built from TRBV11-2 and TRBJ2-5, with TRBD2 matching 10 bases. The germline CDR1 and CDR2 sequences are SGHAT and FQNNGV. Losses at the gene ends were 5 bases for V and 5 bases for J; bases not matched to a gene: 11. This CDR3 has 16 residues.

The genes are TRBV5-6 and TRBJ2-7; D is unresolved. V lost 0 bases to trimming and J lost 3 bases, with 4 bases between them. This CDR3 has 12 amino acids. The germline V gene has CDR1 SGHDT and CDR2 YYEEEE. The CDR3 spells CASSLAVYEQYF. The CDR3 DNA reads TGTGCCAGCAGCTTGGCAGTCTACGAGCAGTACTTC.

The chain joins TRBV5-7 to TRBJ2-1; 7 nucleotides line up with TRBD2. Being an ORF, TRBV5-7 has a function that is uncertain. V was pared by 4 bases and J by 8 bases, with 12 bases of the junction left unmatched. The CDR3 sequence is 15 residues long. The CDR3 protein is CASSTPGRRRDEQFF. In DNA form, the CDR3 reads TGTGCCAGCAGCACCCCCGGGAGGAGGAGGGATGAGCAGTTCTTC.

The chain combines TRBV4-2 with TRBJ2-1; 12 nucleotides align to TRBD2. Germline CDR1 LGHNA, CDR2 YNFKEQ. Trimming cost V 5 bases and J 12 bases; bases outside gene matches: 5. The CDR3 is made up of 13 amino acids. The CDR3 DNA follows: TGTGCCAGCAGCTCTAGCGGGAGGGCCGGGCAGTTCTTC. Protein product: CASSSSGRAGQFF.

The chain carries TRBV5-1 and TRBJ1-1; TRBD1 matches 7 bases. The V gene's germline CDR1 is SGHRS and CDR2 YFSETQ. The CDR3 sequence is 13 residues long. V lost 4 bases and J lost 5; bases outside the gene matches: 5. The CDR3 bases are TGCGCCAGCAGCCCTCAGGGGGATACTGAAGCTTTCTTT. Protein sequence: CASSPQGDTEAFF.

The rearrangement joins TRBV6-6 to TRBJ1-1; TRBD1 matches at 7 bases. Germline CDR1 and CDR2: MNHNY and SVGAGI (reference sequence). The CDR3 is made up of 12 amino acids. V trimming: 4 bases; J trimming: 8 bases; junction bases outside the gene matches: 4. The CDR3 loop is CASSSIGGEAFF. Here the CDR3 DNA reads TGTGCCAGCAGTTCTATAGGGGGCGAAGCTTTCTTT.

This chain links TRBV28 with TRBJ2-7; a weak D match, TRBD2 (5 bases). V lost 6 bases and J lost 0, with 9 bases in between. CDR1 is MDHEN, CDR2 SYDVKM, per germline. The CDR3 consists of 13 residues. The CDR3 DNA sequence: TGTGCCAGCAGCTTAGGGAGCTCCTACGAGCAGTACTTC. It encodes CASSLGSSYEQYF.

The chain couples TRBV11-2 to TRBJ2-7; 8 bases line up with TRBD1. J gave up 5 bases and V 1 base, and 4 bases lay outside the gene matches. This CDR3 is built from 14 residues. Germline V gene data show CDR1 as SGHAT and CDR2 as FQNNGV. DNA of the CDR3: TGTGCCAGCAGCTTAGGGAACAGGGGGGACGAGCAGTACTTC. It translates to CASSLGNRGDEQYF.

The chain links TRBV30 to TRBJ2-7; TRBD2 matches 10 bases. The CDR3 runs to 14 residues. Trimming at V came to 2 bases and at J to 2 bases, leaving 3 bases not matched to a gene. Per the germline V gene, CDR1 is GTSNPN and CDR2 is SVGIG (reference sequence). CDR3 sequence (DNA): TGTGCCTGGAGTAAAGGACTAGCGGCCTACGAGCAGTACTTC. This translates into CAWSKGLAAYEQYF.